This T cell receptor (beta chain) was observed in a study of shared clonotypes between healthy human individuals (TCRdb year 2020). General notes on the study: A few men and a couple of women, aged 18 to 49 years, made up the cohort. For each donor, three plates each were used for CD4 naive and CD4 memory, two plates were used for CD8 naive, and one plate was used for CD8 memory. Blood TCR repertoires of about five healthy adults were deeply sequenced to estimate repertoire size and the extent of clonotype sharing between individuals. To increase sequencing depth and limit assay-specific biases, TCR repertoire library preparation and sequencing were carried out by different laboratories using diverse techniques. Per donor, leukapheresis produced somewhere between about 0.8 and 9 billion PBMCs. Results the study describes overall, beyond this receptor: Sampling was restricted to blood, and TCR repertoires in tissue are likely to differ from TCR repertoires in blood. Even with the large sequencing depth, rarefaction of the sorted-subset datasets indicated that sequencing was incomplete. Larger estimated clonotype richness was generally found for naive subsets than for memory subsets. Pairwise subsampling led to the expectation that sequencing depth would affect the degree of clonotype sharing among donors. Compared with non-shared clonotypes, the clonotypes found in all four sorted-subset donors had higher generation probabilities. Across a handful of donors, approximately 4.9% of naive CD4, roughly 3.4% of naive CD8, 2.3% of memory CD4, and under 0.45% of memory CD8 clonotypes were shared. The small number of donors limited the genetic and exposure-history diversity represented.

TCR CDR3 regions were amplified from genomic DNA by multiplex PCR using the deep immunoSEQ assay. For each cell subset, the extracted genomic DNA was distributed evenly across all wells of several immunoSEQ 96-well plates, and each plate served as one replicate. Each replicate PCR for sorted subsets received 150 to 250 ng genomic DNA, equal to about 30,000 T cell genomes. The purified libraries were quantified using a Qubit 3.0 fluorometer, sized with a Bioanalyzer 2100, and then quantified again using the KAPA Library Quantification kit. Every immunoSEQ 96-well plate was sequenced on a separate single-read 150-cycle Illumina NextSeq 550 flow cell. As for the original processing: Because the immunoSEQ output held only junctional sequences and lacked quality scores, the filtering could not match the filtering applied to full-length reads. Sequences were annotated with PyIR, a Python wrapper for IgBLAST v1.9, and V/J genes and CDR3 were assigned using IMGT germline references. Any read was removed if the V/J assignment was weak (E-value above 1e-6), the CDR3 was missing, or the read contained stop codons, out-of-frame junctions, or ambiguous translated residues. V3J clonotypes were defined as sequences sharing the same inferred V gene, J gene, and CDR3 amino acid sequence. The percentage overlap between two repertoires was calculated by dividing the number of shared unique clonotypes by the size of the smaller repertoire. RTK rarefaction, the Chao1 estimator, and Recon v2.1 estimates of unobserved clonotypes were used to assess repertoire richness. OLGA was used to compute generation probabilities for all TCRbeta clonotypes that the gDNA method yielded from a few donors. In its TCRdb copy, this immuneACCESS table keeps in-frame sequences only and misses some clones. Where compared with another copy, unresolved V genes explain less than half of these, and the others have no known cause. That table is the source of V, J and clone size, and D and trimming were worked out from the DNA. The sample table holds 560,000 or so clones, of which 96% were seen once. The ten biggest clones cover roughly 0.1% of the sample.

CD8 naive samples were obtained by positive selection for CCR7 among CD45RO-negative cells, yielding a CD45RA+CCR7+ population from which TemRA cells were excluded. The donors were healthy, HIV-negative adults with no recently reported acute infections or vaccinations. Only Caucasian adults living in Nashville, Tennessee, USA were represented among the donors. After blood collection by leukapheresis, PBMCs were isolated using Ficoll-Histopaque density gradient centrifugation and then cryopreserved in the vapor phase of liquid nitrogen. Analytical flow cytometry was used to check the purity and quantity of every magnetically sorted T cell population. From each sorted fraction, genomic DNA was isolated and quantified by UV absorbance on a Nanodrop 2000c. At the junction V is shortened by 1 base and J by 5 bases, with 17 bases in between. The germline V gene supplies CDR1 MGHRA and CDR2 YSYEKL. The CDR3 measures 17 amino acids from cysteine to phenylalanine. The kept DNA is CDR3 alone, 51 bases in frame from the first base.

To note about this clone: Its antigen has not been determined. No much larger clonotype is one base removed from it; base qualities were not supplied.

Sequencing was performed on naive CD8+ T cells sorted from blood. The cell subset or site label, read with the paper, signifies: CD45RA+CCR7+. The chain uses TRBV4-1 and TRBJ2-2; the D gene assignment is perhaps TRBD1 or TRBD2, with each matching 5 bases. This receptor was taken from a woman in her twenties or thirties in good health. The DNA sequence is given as TGCGCCAGCAGCCAAGCCCCATCGCAGGGAGTGACCGGGGAGCTGTTTTTT. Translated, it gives CASSQAPSQGVTGELFF.